Listed below are T cell receptor beta chains from one sample, sequenced in a study of blood T cell repertoires in COVID-19. Profiling relied on immunoSEQ multiplex PCR, and the TCRdb table lists in-frame clones only, not all of them. This repertoire shows under 300,000 clones, 70% to 90% found once; its top ten account for approximately 6.2%. The sample taken for sequencing was peripheral blood. These receptors all stem from a man in his 60s with acute or convalescent COVID-19. The CDR3 runs from the conserved cysteine through the conserved F or W. D genes are given only for firm matches. Clone size is shown for a subset of rows, as once, few, many or a class of expanded clone.

D	size	V	J	CDR3	DNA
NA	few	TRBV19	TRBJ1-6	CASSISAEFFSPLHF	TGTGCCAGTAGTATATCTGCCGAGTTTTTCTCACCCCTCCACTTT
NA	once	TRBV9	TRBJ2-3	CASSSDAVNTDTQYF	TGTGCCAGCAGCTCGGATGCGGTCAACACAGATACGCAGTATTTT
TRBD1	NA	TRBV28	TRBJ2-3	CASSERTGDRGTQYF	TGTGCCAGCAGTGAGAGGACAGGGGACCGAGGAACGCAGTATTTT
NA	NA	TRBV7-9	TRBJ2-3	CASTSEAAAVGTQYF	TGTGCCAGCACCTCCGAGGCAGCGGCCGTGGGTACGCAGTATTTT
TRBD2	NA	TRBV7-2	TRBJ2-7	CASSLVPWTSGRNNEQYF	TGTGCCAGCAGCTTAGTCCCTTGGACTAGCGGGAGGAACAACGAGCAGTACTTC
TRBD1	NA	TRBV19	TRBJ1-5	CASSTLLWTGGKEGNQPQHF	TGTGCCAGTAGTACCTTATTGTGGACAGGGGGCAAGGAGGGCAATCAGCCCCAGCATTTT
TRBD2	NA	TRBV14	TRBJ2-7	CASSRARTSEQQYF	TGTGCCAGCAGCCGCGCAAGGACTAGCGAGCAGCAGTACTTC
TRBD2	NA	TRBV3-1/TRBV3-2	TRBJ2-1	CASSQGYSGNRKSVNEQFF	TGTGCCAGCAGCCAAGGGTACAGCGGGAATAGGAAGTCCGTCAATGAGCAGTTCTTC
NA	NA	TRBV27	TRBJ2-2	CASSQGLSNTGELFF	TGTGCCAGCAGTCAGGGACTTTCGAACACCGGGGAGCTGTTTTTT
NA	NA	TRBV11-3	TRBJ2-1	CASSSEVYRQFF	TGTGCCAGCAGCTCCGAAGTCTATCGGCAGTTCTTC
TRBD1	NA	TRBV28	TRBJ1-2	CASSTDRGMDYGYTF	TGTGCCAGCAGTACCGACAGGGGGATGGACTATGGCTACACCTTC
NA	few	TRBV5-1	TRBJ1-2	CASSAVSTANYGYTF	TGCGCCAGCAGCGCCGTGAGCACGGCTAACTATGGCTACACCTTC
NA	NA	TRBV6-2/TRBV6-3	TRBJ2-2	CASSRGPTGELFF	TGTGCCAGCAGTAGAGGGCCCACCGGGGAGCTGTTTTTT
NA	NA	TRBV10-3	TRBJ2-1	CAISERGGAYNEQFF	TGTGCCATCAGTGAGAGAGGCGGGGCCTACAATGAGCAGTTCTTC
NA	NA	TRBV24-1	TRBJ2-5	CATSDLRRGVGETQYF	TGTGCCACCAGTGATTTGCGCAGGGGGGTCGGGGAGACCCAGTACTTC
NA	NA	TRBV11-3	TRBJ2-7	CASRGRGYEQYF	TGTGCCAGCAGAGGCAGGGGCTACGAGCAGTACTTC
NA	few	TRBV28	TRBJ1-5	CASSLDIALTNQPQHF	TGTGCCAGCAGCCTCGACATCGCCTTAACGAATCAGCCCCAGCATTTT
TRBD1	NA	TRBV4-3	TRBJ1-2	CASSHDRGGYTF	TGCGCCAGCAGCCATGACAGGGGAGGCTACACCTTC
TRBD1	NA	TRBV19	TRBJ2-7	CASSIGQGEIYEQYF	TGTGCCAGTAGTATTGGACAGGGGGAGATCTACGAGCAGTACTTC
NA	NA	TRBV4-3	TRBJ2-2	CASSPTPRGTGELFF	TGCGCCAGCAGCCCAACCCCCCGGGGGACCGGGGAGCTGTTTTTT
TRBD1	NA	TRBV20-1	TRBJ2-7	CSARGQLEQYF	TGCAGTGCCAGGGGACAGTTGGAGCAGTACTTC
TRBD2	NA	TRBV2	TRBJ2-1	CASSGISGRWDEQFF	TGTGCCAGCAGTGGAATTAGCGGGAGGTGGGATGAGCAGTTCTTC
NA	NA	TRBV15	TRBJ1-5	CATSRDVGQVRSNQPQHF	TGTGCCACCAGCAGAGATGTTGGACAAGTGAGGAGCAATCAGCCCCAGCATTTT
NA	few	TRBV4-1	TRBJ2-3	CASSPMQLLTGDTQYF	TGCGCCAGCAGCCCCATGCAGTTACTGACGGGGGATACGCAGTATTTT
NA	NA	TRBV6-5	TRBJ1-2	CASSYSMRGALGYTF	TGTGCCAGCAGTTACTCGATGCGGGGGGCCCTTGGCTACACCTTC
NA	NA	TRBV28	TRBJ2-7	CASQLRGTSYEQYF	TGTGCCAGTCAACTCAGGGGCACCTCCTACGAGCAGTACTTC
NA	NA	TRBV27	TRBJ2-7	CASSLSYRESSYEQYF	TGTGCCAGCAGTTTATCCTACAGGGAGAGCTCCTACGAGCAGTACTTC
NA	NA	TRBV11-3	TRBJ2-5	CASSPRQDTETQYF	TGTGCCAGCAGCCCGAGACAGGATACAGAGACCCAGTACTTC
TRBD2	NA	TRBV3-1/TRBV3-2	TRBJ2-1	CASSLGLAERSYNEQFF	TGTGCCAGCAGCCTGGGACTAGCGGAACGCTCCTACAATGAGCAGTTCTTC
NA	NA	TRBV5-6	TRBJ2-6	CASSSYSGANVLTF	TGTGCCAGCAGCTCCTACTCTGGGGCCAACGTCCTGACTTTC
NA	NA	TRBV7-9	TRBJ2-7	CASSFLRDTDYEQYF	TGTGCCAGCAGCTTCCTCCGGGACACCGACTACGAGCAGTACTTC
TRBD2	NA	TRBV5-1	TRBJ2-7	CASSPRAGAGDEQYF	TGCGCCAGCAGCCCCCGAGCGGGAGCCGGTGACGAGCAGTACTTC
NA	few	TRBV9	TRBJ2-5	CASSPRGETQYF	TGTGCCAGCAGCCCCCGGGGGGAGACCCAGTACTTC
NA	few	TRBV7-2	TRBJ2-7	CASSLRGGPYEQYF	TGTGCCAGCAGCTTGAGGGGAGGCCCATACGAGCAGTACTTC
NA	NA	TRBV20-1	TRBJ2-7	CSARVSYEQYF	TGCAGTGCTAGAGTCTCGTACGAGCAGTACTTC
TRBD1	once	TRBV27	TRBJ2-7	CASKRGRAAYEQYF	TGTGCCAGCAAGAGGGGGCGAGCTGCCTACGAGCAGTACTTC
NA	NA	TRBV4-1	TRBJ2-1	CASSQDRSIEQFF	TGCGCCAGCAGCCAAGACCGTAGCATTGAGCAGTTCTTC
NA	NA	TRBV6-5	TRBJ2-7	CASSTGVYEQYF	TGTGCCAGCAGTACAGGTGTCTACGAGCAGTACTTC
TRBD1	NA	TRBV7-3	TRBJ1-1	CASSPTGGVNEAFF	TGTGCCAGCAGCCCGACAGGGGGAGTCAATGAAGCTTTCTTT
TRBD2	NA	TRBV30	TRBJ2-1	CAWSMERGLRNEQFF	TGTGCCTGGAGTATGGAGCGGGGTCTCCGCAATGAGCAGTTCTTC
NA	NA	TRBV5-4	TRBJ1-2	CASSTRGNYGYTF	TGTGCCAGCAGCACCCGGGGGAACTATGGCTACACCTTC
TRBD2	NA	TRBV7-3	TRBJ2-7	CASSLSSSGRGEQYF	TGTGCCAGCAGCTTATCGTCTAGCGGGAGAGGCGAGCAGTACTTC
TRBD1	NA	TRBV28	TRBJ1-5	CASKQGTQPQHF	TGTGCCAGCAAACAGGGGACTCAGCCCCAGCATTTT
NA	NA	TRBV7-6	TRBJ2-7	CASSFIEGPSSYEQYF	TGTGCCAGCAGCTTTATAGAGGGCCCGAGCTCCTACGAGCAGTACTTC
NA	NA	TRBV7-8	TRBJ1-1	CASSLAQGPRAEAFF	TGTGCCAGCAGCTTAGCTCAGGGCCCCCGGGCTGAAGCTTTCTTT
NA	NA	TRBV30	TRBJ1-6	CAWSGDTYNSPLHF	TGTGCCTGGAGTGGGGACACCTATAATTCACCCCTCCACTTT
TRBD1	NA	TRBV7-3	TRBJ2-1	CASSPRWTGGYNEQFF	TGTGCCAGCAGCCCCCGCTGGACAGGGGGCTACAATGAGCAGTTCTTC
TRBD2	NA	TRBV11-2	TRBJ2-7	CASSLVPAGSTHEQYF	TGTGCCAGCAGCTTAGTTCCAGCGGGAAGTACCCACGAGCAGTACTTC
TRBD2	once	TRBV7-2	TRBJ2-7	CASSSSSGRSYEQYF	TGTGCCAGCAGCTCCAGTAGCGGGAGGTCCTACGAGCAGTACTTC
TRBD1	NA	TRBV5-6	TRBJ2-2	CASSLYATGDTGELFF	TGTGCCAGCAGCTTGTACGCGACAGGGGATACCGGGGAGCTGTTTTTT
TRBD1	NA	TRBV18	TRBJ1-1	CASSPWDRGVAFF	TGTGCCAGCTCACCCTGGGACAGGGGGGTCGCTTTCTTT
TRBD2	NA	TRBV20-1	TRBJ2-2	CSASLLAGPNTGELFF	TGCAGTGCTAGTCTGCTAGCGGGCCCGAACACCGGGGAGCTGTTTTTT
TRBD1	NA	TRBV18	TRBJ1-1	CASSPRTGGTTTEAFF	TGTGCCAGCTCACCGAGGACAGGGGGGACGACCACTGAAGCTTTCTTT
NA	NA	TRBV7-9	TRBJ2-6	CASSLALGGPAGANVLTF	TGTGCCAGCAGCTTAGCGTTGGGGGGACCCGCTGGGGCCAACGTCCTGACTTTC
TRBD2	NA	TRBV4-3	TRBJ2-2	CASSQDGVAGTGELFF	TGCGCCAGCAGCCAAGATGGGGTAGCGGGAACCGGGGAGCTGTTTTTT
NA	NA	TRBV9	TRBJ2-7	CASSVGGRPDEQYF	TGTGCCAGCAGCGTAGGGGGGCGTCCCGACGAGCAGTACTTC
TRBD1	NA	TRBV6-1	TRBJ1-5	CASSDLTGIGNQPQHF	TGTGCCAGCAGTGACCTGACAGGGATCGGCAATCAGCCCCAGCATTTT
TRBD1	few	TRBV28	TRBJ2-3	CASSLDRAGDTQYF	TGTGCCAGCAGTTTAGACAGGGCTGGGGATACGCAGTATTTT
NA	NA	TRBV29-1	TRBJ1-1	CSVEGAGNTEAFF	TGCAGCGTTGAAGGGGCGGGGAACACTGAAGCTTTCTTT
TRBD1	NA	TRBV3-1/TRBV3-2	TRBJ2-5	CASSQDPYYRGRETQYF	TGTGCCAGCAGCCAAGATCCTTATTACAGGGGGCGTGAGACCCAGTACTTC